These 2 T cell receptor beta chains were sequenced from one sample in a study of blood T cell repertoires in COVID-19. Assay: immunoSEQ multiplex PCR; the TCRdb copy retains only in-frame clones and omits some. The repertoire consists of a few hundred thousand clones, with around nine tenths occurring once and the leading ten covering 1.5% to 2%. The sequenced material came from PBMCs or T cells enriched from blood (not recorded which). These receptor sequences come from a woman aged 45 to 65 who had recovered from COVID-19.

This sequence joins TRBV10-3 and TRBJ1-1; 7 bases line up with TRBD1. Germline values: CDR1 ENHRY, CDR2 SYGVKD. The CDR3 is 15 residues long. With V trimmed by 4 bases and J by 5 bases, 10 bases remained unmatched. The CDR3 DNA sequence: TGTGCCATCAGTGCCGGGGCAGGGGGTGTTACTGAAGCTTTCTTT. Its protein is CAISAGAGGVTEAFF.

This clone was found a few times. The genes are TRBV2 and TRBJ1-2; 10 bases line up with TRBD1. This CDR3 has 14 amino acids. Germline assignment: CDR1 SNHLY and CDR2 FYNNEI. Trimming took 4 bases from V and 6 from J; bases not matched to a gene: 5. The CDR3, as DNA: TGTGCCAGCAGTGCGGACAGGGGGGATAATGGCTACACCTTC. This codes for CASSADRGDNGYTF.